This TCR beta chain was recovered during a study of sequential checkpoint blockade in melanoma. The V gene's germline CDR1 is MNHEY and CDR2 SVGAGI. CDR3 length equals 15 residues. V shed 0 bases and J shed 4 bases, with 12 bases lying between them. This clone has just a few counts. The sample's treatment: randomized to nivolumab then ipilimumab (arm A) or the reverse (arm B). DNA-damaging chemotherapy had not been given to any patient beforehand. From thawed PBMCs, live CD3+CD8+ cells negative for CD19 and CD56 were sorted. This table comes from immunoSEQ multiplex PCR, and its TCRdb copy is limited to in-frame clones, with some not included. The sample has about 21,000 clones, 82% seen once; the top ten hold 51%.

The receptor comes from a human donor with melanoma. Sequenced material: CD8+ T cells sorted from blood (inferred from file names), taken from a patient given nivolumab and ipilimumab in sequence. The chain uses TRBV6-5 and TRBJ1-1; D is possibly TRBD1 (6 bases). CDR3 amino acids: CASSYSGGGSTEAFF. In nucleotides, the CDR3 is TGTGCCAGCAGTTACTCTGGGGGCGGGAGCACTGAAGCTTTCTTT.